The 2 T cell receptor beta chains in this list originate from one sample, sequenced in a study of CD8+ T cells in alopecia areata. Following extraction, RNA underwent reverse transcription to cDNA, which served as the sequencing template. Sequencing was performed with immunoSEQ multiplex PCR; in TCRdb, only in-frame clones are kept and a portion is missing. The table has about 110,000 clones, approximately 63% seen once; the top ten hold roughly 19%. The sequenced material came from CD8+ T cells sorted from blood. All receptors come from a human donor in good health.

The chain joins TRBV6-6 to TRBJ1-6, with D unresolved. V shed 6 bases and J shed 3 bases, with 3 bases lying between them. CDR1 and CDR2 from the germline V gene are MNHNY and SVGAGI (reference sequence). The CDR3 consists of 12 residues. CDR3 bases: TGTGCCAGCAGCCGCTATAATTCACCCCTCCACTTT. This codes for CASSRYNSPLHF.

The chain carries TRBV13 and TRBJ2-3, with D uncertain. The V end lost 6 bases, the J end lost 1 base, and 8 bases lay between the germline ends. The germline CDR1 and CDR2 sequences are PRHDT and FYEKMQ (reference sequence). The CDR3 is 13 residues long. This CDR3 reads CASSDEGTDTQYF. CDR3 nucleotide sequence: TGTGCCAGCAGTGATGAGGGCACAGATACGCAGTATTTT.